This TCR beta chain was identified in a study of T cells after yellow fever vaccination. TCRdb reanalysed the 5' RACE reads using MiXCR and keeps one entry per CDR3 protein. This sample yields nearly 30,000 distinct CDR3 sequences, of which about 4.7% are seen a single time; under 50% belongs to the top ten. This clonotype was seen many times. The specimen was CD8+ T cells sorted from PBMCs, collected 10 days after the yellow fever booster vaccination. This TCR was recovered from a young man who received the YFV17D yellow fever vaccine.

CDR3 residues: CASRPPRTSGEQFF. Written as DNA, the CDR3 is TGCGCCAGCAGGCCACCCCGGACTAGCGGGGAGCAGTTCTTC. The chain is built from TRBV4-3 and TRBJ2-1; 11 positions match TRBD2. Germline-derived CDR1 and CDR2 are LGHNA and YSLEER. Unmatched junction bases numbered 8, after V lost 6 bases and J lost 10 bases. The CDR3 is 14 amino acids.